The rows below give T cell receptor beta chains drawn from one sample of a study of T cells after yellow fever vaccination. A single record per CDR3 protein comes from TCRdb applying MiXCR to the 5' RACE reads. The sample yields hundreds of thousands of distinct CDR3 sequences, 12% seen once. The sequencing used PBMCs, collected on the day of the yellow fever booster vaccination. Receptor source: a young man who received the YFV17D yellow fever vaccine. The CDR3 runs from the conserved cysteine through the conserved F or W. D genes are given only for firm matches. Clone size is not always given. Where it is, it says once, few, many or a class for expanded clones.

size	V	J	D	CDR3	DNA
NA	TRBV20-1	TRBJ1-2	NA	CSARAPGSDNYGYTF	TGCAGTGCTAGAGCCCCCGGGTCAGATAACTATGGCTACACCTTC
few	TRBV3-1	TRBJ2-4	TRBD2	CASSQGTSGTKNIQYF	TGTGCCAGCAGCCAAGGGACTAGCGGAACCAAAAACATTCAGTACTTC
few	TRBV27	TRBJ2-6	NA	CASSPKGLLSGANVLTF	TGTGCCAGCAGTCCGAAAGGACTGCTCTCTGGGGCCAACGTCCTGACTTTC
few	TRBV19	TRBJ2-5	NA	CASSIGRIKEETQYF	TGTGCCAGTAGTATCGGCCGCATTAAAGAGGAGACCCAGTACTTC
few	TRBV6-4	TRBJ1-5	NA	CASIIRGPYQPQHF	TGTGCCAGCATTATCAGGGGACCCTATCAGCCCCAGCATTTT
NA	TRBV4-1	TRBJ2-7	TRBD1	CASSPSWGQDLFREQYF	TGCGCCAGCAGCCCTTCCTGGGGACAGGACCTTTTCCGCGAGCAGTACTTC
NA	TRBV4-3	TRBJ2-1	NA	CASSQEVSSNEQFF	TGCGCCAGCAGCCAAGAGGTTTCCTCCAATGAGCAGTTCTTC
NA	TRBV19	TRBJ2-5	NA	CASSVPEQETQYF	TGTGCCAGTAGTGTCCCAGAACAAGAGACCCAGTACTTC
few	TRBV10-3	TRBJ2-1	NA	CAITSDSDNEQFF	TGTGCCATCACATCGGACAGCGACAATGAGCAGTTCTTC
few	TRBV3-1	TRBJ2-7	NA	CASSQVGPTGFSF	TGTGCCAGCAGCCAAGTCGGGCCAACAGGTTTCAGCTTC
NA	TRBV7-2	TRBJ2-2	NA	CANKLPNTGELFF	TGTGCCAACAAACTACCGAACACCGGGGAGCTGTTTTTT
NA	TRBV5-1	TRBJ2-5	NA	CASSLMMDQTQYF	TGCGCCAGCAGCTTAATGATGGATCAGACCCAGTACTTC
NA	TRBV6-2/TRBV6-3	TRBJ2-1	NA	CASTKAGTSPYNEQFF	TGTGCCAGCACAAAGGCCGGGACCTCCCCCTACAATGAGCAGTTCTTC
few	TRBV20-1	TRBJ2-1	NA	CSARAGDNEQFF	TGCAGTGCTAGAGCGGGGGACAATGAGCAGTTCTTC
NA	TRBV24-1	TRBJ2-7	TRBD1	CATSDPRDRAYEQYF	TGTGCCACCAGTGACCCCCGGGACAGGGCCTACGAGCAGTACTTC
few	TRBV20-1	TRBJ1-2	TRBD1	CSARDTGTGPYGYTF	TGCAGTGCTAGAGATACCGGGACAGGGCCCTATGGCTACACCTTC
many	TRBV18	TRBJ2-1	NA	CASSPNGGGEQFF	TGTGCCAGCAGCCCCAATGGCGGTGGTGAGCAGTTCTTC
few	TRBV7-9	TRBJ2-7	NA	CASSPSGTPFYEQYF	TGTGCCAGCAGCCCCTCCGGGACACCGTTCTACGAGCAGTACTTC
NA	TRBV5-1	TRBJ2-3	NA	CASSWSSGTTTDTQYF	TGCGCCAGCAGCTGGTCCTCGGGGACAACCACAGATACGCAGTATTTT
NA	TRBV2	TRBJ1-6	NA	CASSEQYNSPLHF	TGTGCCAGCAGTGAACAGTATAATTCACCCCTCCACTTT
many	TRBV27	TRBJ1-2	NA	CASSTLGAGLFNYGYTF	TGTGCCAGCAGTACCCTTGGGGCAGGGTTATTTAACTATGGCTACACCTTC
few	TRBV5-6	TRBJ2-7	NA	CASSSGDNEQYF	TGTGCCAGCAGCTCCGGGGACAACGAGCAGTACTTC
few	TRBV27	TRBJ2-5	NA	CASSLSGRGFRHRETQYF	TGTGCCAGCAGTTTATCGGGAAGAGGATTTCGGCACCGAGAGACCCAGTACTTC
NA	TRBV19	TRBJ1-6	NA	CASRPGLEVSPLHF	TGTGCCAGCCGGCCGGGACTGGAGGTTTCACCCCTCCACTTT
few	TRBV9	TRBJ1-5	NA	CASSVAGTNQPQHF	TGTGCCAGCAGCGTAGCAGGAACCAATCAGCCCCAGCATTTT
NA	TRBV27	TRBJ1-2	TRBD1	CASSLLGQGASYGYTF	TGTGCCAGCAGTTTATTAGGACAGGGGGCCAGCTATGGCTACACCTTC
NA	TRBV27	TRBJ1-1	NA	CASSFEAGDTEAFF	TGTGCCAGCAGTTTCGAGGCTGGGGACACTGAAGCTTTCTTT
few	TRBV23-1	TRBJ2-7	NA	CASSQSYGQTYEQYF	TGCGCCAGCAGTCAATCTTATGGGCAGACCTACGAGCAGTACTTC
many	TRBV20-1	TRBJ2-7	NA	CSARTGDSIGLSSYEQYF	TGCAGTGCTAGAACCGGTGACTCAATAGGGCTCAGCTCCTACGAGCAGTACTTC
NA	TRBV6-2/TRBV6-3	TRBJ2-3	TRBD2	CASSSLGTSGPTDTQYF	TGTGCCAGCAGTAGCCTCGGGACTAGCGGACCCACAGATACGCAGTATTTT
NA	TRBV3-1	TRBJ2-1	NA	CASTLNSRNEQFF	TGTGCCAGTACCCTTAATAGCAGAAATGAGCAGTTCTTC
many	TRBV30	TRBJ1-2	NA	CAWTGGGIYGYTF	TGTGCCTGGACCGGGGGGGGGATCTATGGCTACACCTTC
NA	TRBV20-1	TRBJ2-2	NA	CSARVRYENTGELFF	TGCAGTGCTAGAGTTCGTTATGAGAACACCGGGGAGCTGTTTTTT
many	TRBV5-1	TRBJ2-7	TRBD1	CASSPGQGDEQYF	TGTGCCAGCTCACCCGGACAGGGGGACGAGCAGTACTTC
few	TRBV15	TRBJ2-6	NA	CATSRDRAGANVLTF	TGTGCCACCAGCAGAGACAGGGCTGGGGCCAACGTCCTGACTTTC
few	TRBV12-3/TRBV12-4	TRBJ2-5	NA	CASSWGRSVETQYF	TGTGCCAGCAGTTGGGGGCGGTCGGTCGAGACCCAGTACTTC
NA	TRBV28	TRBJ2-7	NA	CASSLSANSYEQYF	TGTGCCAGCAGTTTGTCGGCTAACTCCTACGAGCAGTACTTC
NA	TRBV6-2/TRBV6-3	TRBJ2-1	NA	CASSPWASVVYQFF	TGTGCCAGCAGTCCCTGGGCCTCCGTTGTCTATCAGTTCTTC
NA	TRBV28	TRBJ2-5	TRBD2	CASRSGTSGAETQYF	TGTGCCAGCAGATCCGGGACTAGCGGGGCAGAGACCCAGTACTTC
NA	TRBV4-3	TRBJ2-7	NA	CASSPTQGYEQYF	TGCGCCAGCAGCCCCACACAGGGCTACGAGCAGTACTTC
few	TRBV20-1	TRBJ2-1	NA	CSAGPTSRYEQFF	TGCAGTGCTGGGCCCACCAGCCGGTATGAGCAGTTCTTC
NA	TRBV20-1	TRBJ1-5	TRBD1	CSAAAGGLVLSNQPQHF	TGCAGTGCTGCCGCAGGGGGCCTGGTACTTAGCAATCAGCCCCAGCATTTT
NA	TRBV5-1	TRBJ2-7	TRBD2	CASSLGLARNYEQYF	TGCGCCAGCAGCCTCGGACTAGCGCGGAACTACGAGCAGTACTTC
few	TRBV19	TRBJ2-1	NA	CASSIEHRVNEQFF	TGTGCCAGTAGTATAGAACACAGGGTCAATGAGCAGTTCTTC
NA	TRBV29-1	TRBJ2-5	TRBD1	CSVEEYGTGGETQYF	TGCAGCGTTGAAGAGTACGGGACAGGGGGCGAGACCCAGTACTTC
few	TRBV2	TRBJ2-7	TRBD2	CASMGTSVPSSYEQYF	TGTGCCAGCATGGGGACTAGCGTTCCGAGCTCCTACGAGCAGTACTTC
few	TRBV2	TRBJ2-7	NA	CASSHTGGGRYEQYF	TGTGCCAGCAGTCATACGGGAGGGGGCCGTTACGAGCAGTACTTC
few	TRBV11-2	TRBJ2-3	NA	CASSRREIVDTQYF	TGTGCCAGCAGTCGGAGGGAGATAGTAGATACGCAGTATTTT
many	TRBV3-1	TRBJ2-2	NA	CASSHPPGRNTGELFF	TGTGCCAGCAGCCATCCCCCGGGACGGAACACCGGGGAGCTGTTTTTT
few	TRBV5-1	TRBJ2-7	TRBD1	CASSPRTGGSVYEQYF	TGCGCCAGCAGCCCCCGGACAGGGGGATCGGTCTACGAGCAGTACTTC
few	TRBV3-1	TRBJ2-5	NA	CASSQLDRETQYF	TGTGCCAGCAGCCAACTGGACCGAGAGACCCAGTACTTC
few	TRBV5-1	TRBJ1-1	NA	CASSSTSMNTEAFF	TGCGCCAGCAGCTCGACTTCAATGAACACTGAAGCTTTCTTT
few	TRBV27	TRBJ2-7	NA	CASRTRGASYEQYF	TGTGCCAGCAGGACACGGGGGGCCTCCTACGAGCAGTACTTC